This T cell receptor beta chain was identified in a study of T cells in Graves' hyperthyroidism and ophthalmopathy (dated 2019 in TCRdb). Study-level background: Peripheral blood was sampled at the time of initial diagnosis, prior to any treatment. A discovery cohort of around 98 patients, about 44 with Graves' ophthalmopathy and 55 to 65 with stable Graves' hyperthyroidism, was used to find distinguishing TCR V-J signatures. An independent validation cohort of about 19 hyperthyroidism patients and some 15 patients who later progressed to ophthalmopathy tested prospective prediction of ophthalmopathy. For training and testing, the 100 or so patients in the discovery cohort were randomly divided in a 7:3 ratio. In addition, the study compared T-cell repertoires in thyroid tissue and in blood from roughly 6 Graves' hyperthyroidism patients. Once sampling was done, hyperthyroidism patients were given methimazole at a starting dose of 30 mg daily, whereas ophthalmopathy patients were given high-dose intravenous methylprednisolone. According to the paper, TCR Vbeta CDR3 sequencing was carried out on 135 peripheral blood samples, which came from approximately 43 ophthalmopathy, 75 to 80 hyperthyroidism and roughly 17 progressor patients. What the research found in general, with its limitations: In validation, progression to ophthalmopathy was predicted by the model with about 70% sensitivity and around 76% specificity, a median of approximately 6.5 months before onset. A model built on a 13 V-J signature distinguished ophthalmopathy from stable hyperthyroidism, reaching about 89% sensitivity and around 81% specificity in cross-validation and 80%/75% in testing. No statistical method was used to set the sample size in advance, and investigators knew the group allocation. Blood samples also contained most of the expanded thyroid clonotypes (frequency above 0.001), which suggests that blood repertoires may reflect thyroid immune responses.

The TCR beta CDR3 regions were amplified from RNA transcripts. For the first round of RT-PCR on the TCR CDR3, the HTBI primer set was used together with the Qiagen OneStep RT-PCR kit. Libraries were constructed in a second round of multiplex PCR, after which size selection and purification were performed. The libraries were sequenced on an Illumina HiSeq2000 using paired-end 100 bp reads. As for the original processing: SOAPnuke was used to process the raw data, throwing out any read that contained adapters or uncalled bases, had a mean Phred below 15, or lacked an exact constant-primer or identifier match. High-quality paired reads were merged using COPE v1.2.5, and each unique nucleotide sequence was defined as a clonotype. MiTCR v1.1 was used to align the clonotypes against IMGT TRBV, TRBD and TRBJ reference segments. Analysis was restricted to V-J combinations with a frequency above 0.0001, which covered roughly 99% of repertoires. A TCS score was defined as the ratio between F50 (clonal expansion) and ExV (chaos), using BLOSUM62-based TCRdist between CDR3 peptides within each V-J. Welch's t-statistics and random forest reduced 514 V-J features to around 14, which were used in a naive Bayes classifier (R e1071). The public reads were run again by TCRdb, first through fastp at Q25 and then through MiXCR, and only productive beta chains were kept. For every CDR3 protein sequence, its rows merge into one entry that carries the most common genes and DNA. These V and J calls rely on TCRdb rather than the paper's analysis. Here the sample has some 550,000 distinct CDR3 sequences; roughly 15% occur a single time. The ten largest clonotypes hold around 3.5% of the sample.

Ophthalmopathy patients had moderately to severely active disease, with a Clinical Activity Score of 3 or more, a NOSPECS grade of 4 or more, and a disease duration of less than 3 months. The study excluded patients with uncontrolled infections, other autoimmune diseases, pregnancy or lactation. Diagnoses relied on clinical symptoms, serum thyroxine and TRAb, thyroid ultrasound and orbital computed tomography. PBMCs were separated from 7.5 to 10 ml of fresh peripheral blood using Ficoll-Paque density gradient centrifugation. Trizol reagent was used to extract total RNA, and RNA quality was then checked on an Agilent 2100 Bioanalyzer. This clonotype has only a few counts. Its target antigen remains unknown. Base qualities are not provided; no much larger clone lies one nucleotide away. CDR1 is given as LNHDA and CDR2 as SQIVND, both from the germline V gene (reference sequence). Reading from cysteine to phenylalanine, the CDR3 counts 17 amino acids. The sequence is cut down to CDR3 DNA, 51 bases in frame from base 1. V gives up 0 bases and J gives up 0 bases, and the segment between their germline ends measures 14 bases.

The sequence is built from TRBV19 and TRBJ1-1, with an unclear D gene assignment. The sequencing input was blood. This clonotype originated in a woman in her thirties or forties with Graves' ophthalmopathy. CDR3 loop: CASSIEAGRRLNTEAFF. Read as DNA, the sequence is TGTGCCAGTAGTATAGAAGCCGGACGCAGACTGAACACTGAAGCTTTCTTT.